The present TCR beta chain was sequenced within a study of T cell repertoires in cytomegalovirus infection. Study findings and constraints: HLA-C-restricted CMV-specific TCR beta clonotypes prevailed in the ex vivo response.

A remark on this clonotype: The antigen is unknown.

TCRdb processed the reads anew with MiXCR; each CDR3 protein has one entry. The table records 200,000 to 300,000 distinct CDR3 sequences, 9% to 15% of them present only once. The CDR3 runs 15 residues. From germline, CDR1 is SGHVT and CDR2 SQSDAQ. The V end lost 4 bases, the J end lost 2 bases, and 14 bases lay between the germline ends. The gene calls are TRBV7-4 and TRBJ2-5; the D gene is possibly TRBD1 (5 bases). The sequence was obtained from a human donor in good health (CMV status not recorded). Some clones in this sample may be carry-over from other donors' samples. Sequenced: PBMCs. The CDR3 nucleotides read TGTGCCAGCAGCTCCACCCGCGCAGGGCAAGAGACCCAGTACTTC. Translating gives CASSSTRAGQETQYF.